This T cell receptor (beta chain) was captured by sequencing in a study of early T cells in non-severe SARS-CoV-2 infection. Study at large: Sequencing input comprised bulk RNA from unsorted whole blood; chain pairing was not available. General study results and limits: Database matching using VDJdb favored anti-spike CD8 responses, with private and CD4 specificities left missing.

The CDR3 is 14 amino acids. Trimming removed 0 bases from V and 6 bases from J; junction bases left unmatched: 8. Per the germline V gene, CDR1 is DFQATT and CDR2 is SNEGSKA (reference sequence). Individual cDNA molecules received unique molecular identifiers. TCRdb reprocessed the 5' RACE reads with MiXCR, giving one entry per CDR3 protein. The sample carries fewer than 60,000 distinct CDR3 sequences, about 11% recorded once. In this sample, this clonotype turned up many times. Its specificity is not known. The chain recombines TRBV20-1 with TRBJ2-7; 7 nucleotides agree with TRBD2. The sequencing sample was made of whole blood. The clonotype originates from an adult who was a healthcare worker with PCR-confirmed SARS-CoV-2 infection or an uninfected control (not recorded which). The CDR3 here is CSARDLSGEGEQYF. CDR3 in DNA: TGCAGTGCTAGAGATTTAAGCGGGGAGGGCGAGCAGTACTTC.